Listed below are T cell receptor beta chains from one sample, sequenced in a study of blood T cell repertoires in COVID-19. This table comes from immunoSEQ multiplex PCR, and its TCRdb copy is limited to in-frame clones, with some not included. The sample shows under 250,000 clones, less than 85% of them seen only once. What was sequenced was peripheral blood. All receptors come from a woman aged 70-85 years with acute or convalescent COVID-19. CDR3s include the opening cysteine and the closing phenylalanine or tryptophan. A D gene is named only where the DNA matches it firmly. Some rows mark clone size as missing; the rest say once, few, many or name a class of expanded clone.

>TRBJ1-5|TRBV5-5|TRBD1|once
CASSTDRDNQPQHF
TGTGCCAGCAGCACCGACAGGGACAATCAGCCCCAGCATTTT
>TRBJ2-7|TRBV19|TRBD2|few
CASSIDFAASGRYEQYF
TGTGCCAGTAGTATAGATTTCGCGGCTAGCGGGAGGTACGAGCAGTACTTC
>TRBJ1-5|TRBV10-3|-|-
CAISDTGYSNQPQHF
TGTGCCATCAGCGACACAGGCTATAGCAATCAGCCCCAGCATTTT
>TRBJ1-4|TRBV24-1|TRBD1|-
CATSDHGTGGGGEKLFF
TGTGCCACCAGTGACCACGGGACAGGGGGCGGAGGTGAAAAACTGTTTTTT
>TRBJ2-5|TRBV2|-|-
CASRGTGWETQYF
TGTGCCAGCAGAGGTACAGGGTGGGAGACCCAGTACTTC
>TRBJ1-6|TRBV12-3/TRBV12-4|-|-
CASSRSNSPLHF
TGTGCCAGCAGCCGGAGTAATTCACCCCTCCACTTT
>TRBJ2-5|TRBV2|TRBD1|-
CASSEGDRGAEETQYF
TGTGCCAGCAGTGAAGGGGACAGGGGGGCCGAAGAGACCCAGTACTTC
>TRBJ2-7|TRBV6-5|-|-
CASSFGRTYEQYF
TGTGCCAGCAGTTTCGGGAGAACCTACGAGCAGTACTTC
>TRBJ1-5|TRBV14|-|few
CASSQPGPRLYSNQPQHF
TGTGCCAGCAGCCAACCAGGGCCCCGACTTTATAGCAATCAGCCCCAGCATTTT
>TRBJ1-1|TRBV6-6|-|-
CASSYKSGAANTEAFF
TGTGCCAGCAGTTACAAGTCAGGGGCCGCGAACACTGAAGCTTTCTTT
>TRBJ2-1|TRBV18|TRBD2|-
CATASGTLSYEQFF
TGTGCCACCGCGAGCGGGACCCTATCGTACGAGCAGTTCTTC
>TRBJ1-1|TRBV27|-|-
CASSRTGYTEAFF
TGTGCCAGCAGCCGAACAGGGTACACTGAAGCTTTCTTT
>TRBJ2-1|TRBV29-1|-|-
CSMRQYNEQFF
TGCAGCATGCGACAGTACAATGAGCAGTTCTTC
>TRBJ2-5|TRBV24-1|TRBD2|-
CATRTSGSQETQYF
TGTGCCACCCGGACTAGCGGGTCCCAAGAGACCCAGTACTTC
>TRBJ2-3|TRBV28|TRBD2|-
CASTSGRGLGDTQYF
TGTGCCAGCACAAGCGGGAGGGGCTTGGGAGATACGCAGTATTTT
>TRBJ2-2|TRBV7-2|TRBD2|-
CASSISGDANTGELFF
TGTGCCAGCAGCATTAGCGGGGACGCGAACACCGGGGAGCTGTTTTTT
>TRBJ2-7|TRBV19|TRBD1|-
CASSLAGQGVPYEQYF
TGTGCCAGTAGTTTGGCGGGACAGGGAGTTCCCTACGAGCAGTACTTC
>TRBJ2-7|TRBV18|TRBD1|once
CASSAGTGSYEQYF
TGTGCCAGCTCGGCCGGGACAGGGTCCTACGAGCAGTACTTC
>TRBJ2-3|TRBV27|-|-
CASSLSARPRDTQYF
TGTGCCAGCAGTTTATCGGCTAGGCCGCGAGATACGCAGTATTTT
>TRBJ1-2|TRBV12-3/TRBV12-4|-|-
CASSTANSGYTF
TGTGCCAGCAGTACAGCAAACTCTGGCTACACCTTC
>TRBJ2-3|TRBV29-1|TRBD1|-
CSVGGQGTDTQYF
TGCAGCGTTGGGGGACAGGGGACAGATACGCAGTATTTT
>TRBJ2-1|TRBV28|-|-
CASSSRDYNEQFF
TGTGCCAGCAGTTCCCGGGACTACAATGAGCAGTTCTTC
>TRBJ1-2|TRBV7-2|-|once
CASSLAYRAGDYTF
TGTGCCAGCAGCTTAGCGTATAGGGCAGGGGACTACACCTTC
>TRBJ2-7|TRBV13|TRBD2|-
CASTRTSGTYEQYF
TGTGCCAGCACCCGGACTAGCGGGACCTACGAGCAGTACTTC
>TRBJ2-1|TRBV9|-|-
CASSVAVNRRDEQFF
TGTGCCAGCAGCGTAGCGGTAAATAGGAGGGATGAGCAGTTCTTC
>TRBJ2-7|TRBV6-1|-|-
CASSVRGGSSAYEQYF
TGTGCCAGCAGTGTAAGGGGGGGGTCCAGCGCCTACGAGCAGTACTTC
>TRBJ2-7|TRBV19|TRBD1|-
CASSSTGAYEQYF
TGTGCCAGTAGTTCCACAGGGGCCTACGAGCAGTACTTC
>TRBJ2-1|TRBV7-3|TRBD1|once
CASSLRQGSTYNEQFF
TGTGCCAGCAGCTTACGACAGGGGAGCACCTACAATGAGCAGTTCTTC
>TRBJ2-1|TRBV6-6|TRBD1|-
CASRTGEGEQFF
TGTGCCAGCAGAACAGGGGAAGGTGAGCAGTTCTTC
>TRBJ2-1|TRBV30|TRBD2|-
CAWLGGLGYNEQFF
TGTGCCTGGCTGGGGGGACTAGGGTACAATGAGCAGTTCTTC
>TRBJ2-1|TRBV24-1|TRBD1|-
CATSEGTGTHNEQFF
TGTGCCACCAGTGAGGGGACAGGTACCCACAATGAGCAGTTCTTC
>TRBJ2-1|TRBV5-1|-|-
CASSGTGNSYNEQFF
TGCGCCAGCAGCGGAACAGGGAACTCCTACAATGAGCAGTTCTTC
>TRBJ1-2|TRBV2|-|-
CAIQNPGTPYGYTF
TGTGCCATCCAAAACCCCGGGACACCCTATGGCTACACCTTC
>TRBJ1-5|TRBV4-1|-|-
CASSQDIYRNQPQHF
TGCGCCAGCAGCCAAGATATCTACAGGAATCAGCCCCAGCATTTT
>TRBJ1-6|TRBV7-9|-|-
CASSLEGAASYNSPLHF
TGTGCCAGCAGCTTAGAAGGGGCAGCCTCCTATAATTCACCCCTCCACTTT
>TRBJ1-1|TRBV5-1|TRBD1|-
CASSALQGAGATEAFF
TGCGCCAGCAGCGCCTTACAGGGGGCAGGCGCCACTGAAGCTTTCTTT
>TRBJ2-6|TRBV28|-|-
CASSLEDFDSGANVLTF
TGTGCCAGCAGTTTGGAGGACTTTGACTCTGGGGCCAACGTCCTGACTTTC
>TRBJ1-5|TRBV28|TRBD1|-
CASSFESPTGVQPQHF
TGTGCCAGCAGTTTCGAGTCGCCGACAGGGGTTCAGCCCCAGCATTTT
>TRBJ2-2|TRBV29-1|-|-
CSVEGPTIGELFF
TGCAGCGTTGAAGGGCCGACTATCGGGGAGCTGTTTTTT
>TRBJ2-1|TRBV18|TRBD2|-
CASSPAGLANNEQFF
TGTGCCAGCTCACCGGCCGGACTAGCGAACAATGAGCAGTTCTTC
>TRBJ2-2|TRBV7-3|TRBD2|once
CASSPRTSGSNTGELFF
TGTGCCAGCAGCCCACGTACTAGCGGGTCCAACACCGGGGAGCTGTTTTTT